Listed here is a single T cell receptor beta chain. The data were taken from a study of cytomegalovirus exposure and HLA in healthy donors. The PCR employed 60 Vbeta primers together with 13 Jbeta primers. The data were produced by immunoSEQ multiplex PCR, yet TCRdb's version contains in-frame clones alone and is incomplete. This table has 200,000 to 250,000 clones, approximately 80% appearing once. V gave up 8 bases and J gave up 3 bases; unmatched junction bases: 1. Germline CDR1 reads MNHEY; CDR2 reads SMNVEV (reference sequence). This CDR3 has 11 residues. Sequenced input: PBMCs. V and J are TRBV27 and TRBJ2-7; 7 bases map to TRBD2. The sequence came from a man under 40 in good health and CMV-seronegative. The CDR3 DNA follows: TGTGCCAGCGGGGGGGGCTACGAGCAGTACTTC. It yields the protein CASGGGYEQYF.